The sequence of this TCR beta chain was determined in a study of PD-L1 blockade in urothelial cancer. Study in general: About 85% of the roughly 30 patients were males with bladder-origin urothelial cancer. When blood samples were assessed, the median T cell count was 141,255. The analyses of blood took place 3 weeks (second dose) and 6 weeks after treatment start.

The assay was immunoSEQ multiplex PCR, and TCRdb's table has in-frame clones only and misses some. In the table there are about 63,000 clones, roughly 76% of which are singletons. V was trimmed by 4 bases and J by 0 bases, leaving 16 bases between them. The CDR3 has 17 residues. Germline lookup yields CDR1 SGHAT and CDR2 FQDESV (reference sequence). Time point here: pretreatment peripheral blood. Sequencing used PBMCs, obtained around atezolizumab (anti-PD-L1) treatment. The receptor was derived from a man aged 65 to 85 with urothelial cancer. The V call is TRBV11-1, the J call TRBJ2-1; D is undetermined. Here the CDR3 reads CASSSLSENPSYNEQFF. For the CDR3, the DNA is TGTGCCAGCAGCTCCCTCAGTGAAAACCCCTCCTACAATGAGCAGTTCTTC. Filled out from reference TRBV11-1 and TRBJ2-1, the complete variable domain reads EAEVAQSPRYKITEKSQAVAFWCDPISGHATLYWYRQILGQGPELLVQFQDESVVDDSQLPKDRFSAERLKGVDSTLKIQPAELGDSAMYLCASSSLSENPSYNEQFFGPGTRLTVL.